These 3 T cell receptor beta chains share one sample of origin, sequenced in a study of T cells expressing NK-cell markers. TCRdb re-called the 5' RACE reads; one entry per CDR3 protein, DNA not given. Its clone listing holds fewer than 200,000 distinct CDR3 sequences. The sequenced sample consisted of blood T cells: a sorted CD56 or NKG2C T cell subset, CD4+ or CD8+ T cells, or bulk PBMC T cells (not recorded which). The receptor source for this set is a woman between 18 and 70 years old in good health.

The J gene is TRBJ1-1, the V gene TRBV20-1; TCRdb picks TRBD1, but there is no DNA to check that call. The CDR3 is made up of 12 amino acids. Germline CDR1 and CDR2: DFQATT and SNEGSKA (reference sequence). This CDR3 is CSAVQGRSEAFF.

The V call is TRBV20-1, the J call TRBJ1-6. The CDR3 totals 13 residues. Germline V gives CDR1 DFQATT, CDR2 SNEGSKA (reference sequence). The CDR3 region is CSAPASSNSPLHF.

The chain carries TRBV7-6 and TRBJ1-5. Germline V gives CDR1 SGHVS, CDR2 FNYEAQ. There are 11 residues in the CDR3. The CDR3 reads CASVDNQPQHF.